The clone carrying this T cell receptor beta chain has only a few counts. Its cognate antigen is unknown. This sample is part of a study of identical twins' blood T cells. About the research overall: Roughly 50 million reads covered roughly 6 alpha-chain and roughly 6 beta-chain libraries.

Findings and limits, study-wide: Abundant TCRbeta CDR3s overlapped more between twins than with unrelated donors.

With V trimmed by 0 bases and J by 7 bases, 7 bases remained unmatched. The CDR3 has 16 residues. The germline V gene encodes CDR1 DFQATT and CDR2 SNEGSKA (reference sequence). Sample barcodes were added at both library ends during cDNA synthesis. TCRdb analysed the 5' RACE reads with MiXCR anew, one entry per CDR3 protein. The table has 400,000 or so distinct CDR3 sequences, more than 25% seen once. This chain connects TRBV20-1 to TRBJ2-2, with 11 bases identical to TRBD1. The TCR was taken from a woman between 18 and 49 years old in good health. Sequenced sample: PBMCs. CDR3 protein: CSAREDRGRLVGELFF. Here the CDR3 DNA reads TGCAGTGCTAGAGAGGACAGGGGGCGATTAGTCGGGGAGCTGTTTTTT.